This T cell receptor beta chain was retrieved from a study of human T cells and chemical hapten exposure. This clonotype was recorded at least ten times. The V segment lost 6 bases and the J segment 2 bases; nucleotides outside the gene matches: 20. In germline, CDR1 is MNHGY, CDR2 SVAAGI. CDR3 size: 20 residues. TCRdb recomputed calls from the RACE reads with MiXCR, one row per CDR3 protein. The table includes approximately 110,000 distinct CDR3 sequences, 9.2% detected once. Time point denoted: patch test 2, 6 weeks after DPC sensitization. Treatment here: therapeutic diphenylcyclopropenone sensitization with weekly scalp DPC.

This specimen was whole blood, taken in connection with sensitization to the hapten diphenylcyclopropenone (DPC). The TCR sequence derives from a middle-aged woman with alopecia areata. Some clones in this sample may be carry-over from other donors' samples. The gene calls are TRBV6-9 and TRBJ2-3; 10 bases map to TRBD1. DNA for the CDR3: TGTGCCAGCAGCAAGCCGGGACAGGGGAGCCGAAACCCACTCACAGATACGCAGTATTTT. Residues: CASSKPGQGSRNPLTDTQYF.